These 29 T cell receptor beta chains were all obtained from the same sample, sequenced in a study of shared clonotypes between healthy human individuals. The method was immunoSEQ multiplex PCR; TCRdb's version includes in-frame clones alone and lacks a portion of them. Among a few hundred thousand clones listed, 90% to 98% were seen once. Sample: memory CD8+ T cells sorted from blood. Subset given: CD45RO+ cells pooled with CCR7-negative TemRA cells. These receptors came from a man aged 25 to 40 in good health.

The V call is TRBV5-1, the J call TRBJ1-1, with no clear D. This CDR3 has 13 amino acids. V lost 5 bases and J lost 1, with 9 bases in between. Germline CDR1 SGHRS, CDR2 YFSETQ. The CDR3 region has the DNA TGCGCCAGCAGAATCAGCCAGAACACTGAAGCTTTCTTT. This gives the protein CASRISQNTEAFF.

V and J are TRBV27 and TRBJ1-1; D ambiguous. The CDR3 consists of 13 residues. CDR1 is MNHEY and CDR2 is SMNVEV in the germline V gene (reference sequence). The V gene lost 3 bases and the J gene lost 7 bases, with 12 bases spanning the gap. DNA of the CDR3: TGTGCCAGCAGTTTGAGCCCTTCTATTGAAGCTTTCTTT. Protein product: CASSLSPSIEAFF.

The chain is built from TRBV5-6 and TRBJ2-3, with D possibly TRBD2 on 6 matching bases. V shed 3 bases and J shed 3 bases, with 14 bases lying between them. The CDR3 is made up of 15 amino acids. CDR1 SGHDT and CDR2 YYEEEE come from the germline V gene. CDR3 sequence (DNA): TGTGCCAGCAGCTCCCCGGGGGAGCTTACAGATACGCAGTATTTT. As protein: CASSSPGELTDTQYF. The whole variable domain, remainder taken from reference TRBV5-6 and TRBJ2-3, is DAGVTQSPTHLIKTRGQQVTLRCSPKSGHDTVSWYQQALGQGPQFIFQYYEEEERQRGNFPDRFSGHQFPNYSSELNVNALLLGDSALYLCASSSPGELTDTQYFGPGTRLTVL.

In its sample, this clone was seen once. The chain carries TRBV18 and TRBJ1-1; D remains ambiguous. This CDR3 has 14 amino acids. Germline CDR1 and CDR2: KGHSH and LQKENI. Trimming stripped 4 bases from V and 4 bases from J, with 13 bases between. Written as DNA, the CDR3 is TGTGCCAGCTCACTCCAGGAGGAAAGCACTGAAGCTTTCTTT. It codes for CASSLQEESTEAFF.

The CDR3 sequence is CASSGGQGDTIYF. The CDR3, as DNA: TGTGCCAGCAGTGGTGGACAGGGGGACACCATATATTTT. The J gene is TRBJ1-3, the V gene TRBV25-1, with 10 bases aligning to TRBD1. V lost 4 bases, J lost 8 bases, and 2 bases stayed unmatched. The CDR3 consists of 13 residues. Germline assignment: CDR1 MGHDK and CDR2 SYGVNS.

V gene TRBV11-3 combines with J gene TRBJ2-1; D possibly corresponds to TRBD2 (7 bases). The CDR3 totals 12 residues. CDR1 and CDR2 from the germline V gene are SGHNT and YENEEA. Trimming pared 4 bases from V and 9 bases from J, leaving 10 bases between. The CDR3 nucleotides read TGTGCCAGCAGCTATAGGGGGGGTGAGCAGTTCTTC. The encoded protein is CASSYRGGEQFF.

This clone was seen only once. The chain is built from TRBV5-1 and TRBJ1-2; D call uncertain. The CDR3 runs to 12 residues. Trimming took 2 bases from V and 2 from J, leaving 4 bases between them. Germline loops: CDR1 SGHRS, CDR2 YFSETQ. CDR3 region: CASSFSNYGYTF. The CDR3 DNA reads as TGCGCCAGCAGCTTCAGCAACTATGGCTACACCTTC.

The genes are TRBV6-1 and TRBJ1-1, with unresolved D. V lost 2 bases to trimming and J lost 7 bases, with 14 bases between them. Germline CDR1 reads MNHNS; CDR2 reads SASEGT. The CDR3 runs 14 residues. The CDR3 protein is CASSETWRSIEAFF. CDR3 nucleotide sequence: TGTGCCAGCAGTGAAACTTGGAGGAGCATTGAAGCTTTCTTT.

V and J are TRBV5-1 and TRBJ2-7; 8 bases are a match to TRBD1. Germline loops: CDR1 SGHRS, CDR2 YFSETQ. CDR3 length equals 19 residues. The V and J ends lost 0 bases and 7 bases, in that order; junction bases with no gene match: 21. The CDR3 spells CASSLAYGNRGAQFGEQYF. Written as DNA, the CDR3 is TGCGCCAGCAGCTTGGCCTATGGTAACAGGGGGGCTCAATTTGGAGAGCAGTACTTC.

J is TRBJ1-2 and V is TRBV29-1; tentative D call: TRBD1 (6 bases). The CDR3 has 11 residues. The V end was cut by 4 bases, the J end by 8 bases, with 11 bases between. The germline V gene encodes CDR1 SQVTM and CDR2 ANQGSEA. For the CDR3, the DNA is TGCAGCGTTGGGCTAGGGGGAGGCTACACCTTC. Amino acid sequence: CSVGLGGGYTF.

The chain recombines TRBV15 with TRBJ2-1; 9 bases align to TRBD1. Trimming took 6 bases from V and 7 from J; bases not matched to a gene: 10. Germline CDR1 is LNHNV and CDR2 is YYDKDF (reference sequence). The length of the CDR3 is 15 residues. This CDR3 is CATRTGGGVGNEQFF. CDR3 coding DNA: TGTGCCACCAGGACAGGGGGAGGGGTCGGAAATGAGCAGTTCTTC.

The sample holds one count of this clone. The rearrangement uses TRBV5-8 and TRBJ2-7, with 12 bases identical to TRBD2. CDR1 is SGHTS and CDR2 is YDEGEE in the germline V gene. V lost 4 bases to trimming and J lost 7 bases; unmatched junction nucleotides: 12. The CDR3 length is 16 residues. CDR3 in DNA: TGTGCCAGCAGCAATATACTAGCGGGAGGAATGAGGGAGCAGTACTTC. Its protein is CASSNILAGGMREQYF.

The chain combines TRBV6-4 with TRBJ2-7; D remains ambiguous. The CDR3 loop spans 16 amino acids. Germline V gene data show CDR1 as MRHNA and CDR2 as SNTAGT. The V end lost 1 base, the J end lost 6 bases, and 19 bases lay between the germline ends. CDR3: CASSDCWLSPPSEQYF. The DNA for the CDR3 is TGTGCCAGCAGTGACTGTTGGCTGTCCCCTCCTAGCGAGCAGTACTTC.

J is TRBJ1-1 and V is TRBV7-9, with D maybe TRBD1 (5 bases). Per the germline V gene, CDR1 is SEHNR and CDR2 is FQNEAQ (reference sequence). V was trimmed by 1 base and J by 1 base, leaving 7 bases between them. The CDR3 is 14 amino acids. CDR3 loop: CASSLGGRNTEAFF. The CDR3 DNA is TGTGCCAGCAGCTTAGGGGGCCGGAACACTGAAGCTTTCTTT. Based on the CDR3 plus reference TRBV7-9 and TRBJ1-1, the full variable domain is DTGVSQNPRHKITKRGQNVTFRCDPISEHNRLYWYRQTLGQGPEFLTYFQNEAQLEKSRLLSDRFSAERPKGSFSTLEIQRTEQGDSAMYLCASSLGGRNTEAFFGQGTRLTVV.

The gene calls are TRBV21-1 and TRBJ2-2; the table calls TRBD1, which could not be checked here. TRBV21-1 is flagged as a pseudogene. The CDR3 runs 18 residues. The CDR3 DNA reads TGTGCCAGCAGCAAGGCCGGCAGGGGGGTCCAGAACACCGGGGAGCTGTTTTTT. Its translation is CASSKAGRGVQNTGELFF.

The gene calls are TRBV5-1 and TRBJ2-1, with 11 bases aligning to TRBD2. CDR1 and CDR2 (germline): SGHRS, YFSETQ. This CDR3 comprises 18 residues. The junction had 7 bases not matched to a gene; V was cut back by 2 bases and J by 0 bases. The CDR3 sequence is CASSFSGRAQSSYNEQFF. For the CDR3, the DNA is TGCGCCAGCAGCTTTAGCGGGAGGGCCCAAAGCTCCTACAATGAGCAGTTCTTC.

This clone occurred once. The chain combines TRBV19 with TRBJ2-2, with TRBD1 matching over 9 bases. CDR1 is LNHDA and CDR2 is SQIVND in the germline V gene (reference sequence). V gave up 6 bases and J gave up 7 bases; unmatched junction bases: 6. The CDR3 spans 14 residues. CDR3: CASRGQGRSGELFF. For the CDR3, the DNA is TGTGCCAGTAGGGGACAGGGAAGAAGCGGGGAGCTGTTTTTT.

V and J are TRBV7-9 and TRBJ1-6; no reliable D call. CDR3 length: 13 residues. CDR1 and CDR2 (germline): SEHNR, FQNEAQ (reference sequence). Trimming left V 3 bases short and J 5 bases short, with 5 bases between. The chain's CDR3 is CASSLADNSPLHF. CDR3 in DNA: TGTGCCAGCAGCTTGGCAGATAATTCACCCCTCCACTTT.

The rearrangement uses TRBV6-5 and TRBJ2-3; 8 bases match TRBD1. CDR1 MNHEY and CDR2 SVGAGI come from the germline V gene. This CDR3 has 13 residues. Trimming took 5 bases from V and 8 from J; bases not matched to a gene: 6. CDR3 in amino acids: CASSLTGGSTQYF. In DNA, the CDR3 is TGTGCCAGCAGTCTTACAGGGGGGAGTACGCAGTATTTT.

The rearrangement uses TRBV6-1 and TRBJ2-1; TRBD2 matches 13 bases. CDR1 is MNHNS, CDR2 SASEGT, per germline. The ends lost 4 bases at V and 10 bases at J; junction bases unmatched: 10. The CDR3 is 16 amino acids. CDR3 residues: CASSAPTSGRTGEQFF. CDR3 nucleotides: TGTGCCAGCAGTGCCCCGACTAGCGGGAGGACCGGGGAGCAGTTCTTC.

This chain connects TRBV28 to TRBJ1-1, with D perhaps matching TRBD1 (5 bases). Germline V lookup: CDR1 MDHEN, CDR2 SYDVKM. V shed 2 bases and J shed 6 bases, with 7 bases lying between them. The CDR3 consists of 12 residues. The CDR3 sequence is CASSLVRAEAFF. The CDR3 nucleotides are TGTGCCAGCAGTTTAGTCAGGGCTGAAGCTTTCTTT. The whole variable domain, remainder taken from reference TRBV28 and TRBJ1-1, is DVKVTQSSRYLVKRTGEKVFLECVQDMDHENMFWYRQDPGLGLRLIYFSYDVKMKEKGDIPEGYSVSREKKERFSLILESASTNQTSMYLCASSLVRAEAFFGQGTRLTVV.

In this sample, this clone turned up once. The CDR3 region is CAWSVQRNTEAFF. DNA of the CDR3: TGTGCCTGGAGTGTACAAAGGAACACTGAAGCTTTCTTT. The chain is built from TRBV30 and TRBJ1-1; the D is unclear. The CDR3 has 13 residues. Germline V gene data show CDR1 as GTSNPN and CDR2 as SVGIG (reference sequence). V was pared by 0 bases and J by 1 base, with 6 bases between.

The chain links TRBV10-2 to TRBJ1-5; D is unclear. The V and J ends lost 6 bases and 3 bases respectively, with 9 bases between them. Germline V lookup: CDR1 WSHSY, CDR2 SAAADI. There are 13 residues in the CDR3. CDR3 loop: CASRPDFNQPQHF. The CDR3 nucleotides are TGCGCCAGCAGACCAGATTTCAATCAGCCCCAGCATTTT.

The CDR3 DNA reads as TGTGCCAGCAGCGGTAACTCCTATAATTCACCCCTCCACTTT. Its translation: CASSGNSYNSPLHF. The chain combines TRBV13 with TRBJ1-6, with no clear D. Between the trimmed V and J ends, which lost 5 bases and 0 bases, there was a span of 5 bases. This CDR3 has 14 amino acids. Germline CDR1 and CDR2: PRHDT and FYEKMQ (reference sequence).

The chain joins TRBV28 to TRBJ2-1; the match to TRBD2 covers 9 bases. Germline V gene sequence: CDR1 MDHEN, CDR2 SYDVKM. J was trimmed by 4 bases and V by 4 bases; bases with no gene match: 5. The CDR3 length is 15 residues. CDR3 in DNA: TGTGCCAGCAGTTACGGTGCGGGAGGGTACAATGAGCAGTTCTTC. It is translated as CASSYGAGGYNEQFF.

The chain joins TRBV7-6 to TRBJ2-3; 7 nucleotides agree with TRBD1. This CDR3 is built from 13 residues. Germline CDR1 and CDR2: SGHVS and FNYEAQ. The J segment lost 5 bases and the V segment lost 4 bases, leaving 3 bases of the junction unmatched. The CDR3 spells CASSSQGQDTQYF. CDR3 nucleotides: TGTGCCAGCAGCTCACAGGGGCAAGATACGCAGTATTTT.

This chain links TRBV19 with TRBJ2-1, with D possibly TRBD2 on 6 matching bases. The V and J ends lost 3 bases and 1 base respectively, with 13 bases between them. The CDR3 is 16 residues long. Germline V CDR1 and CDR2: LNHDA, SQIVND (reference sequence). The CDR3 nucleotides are TGTGCCAGTAGTATGATCGGGGGAAGGTCCTACAATGAGCAGTTCTTC. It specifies CASSMIGGRSYNEQFF.

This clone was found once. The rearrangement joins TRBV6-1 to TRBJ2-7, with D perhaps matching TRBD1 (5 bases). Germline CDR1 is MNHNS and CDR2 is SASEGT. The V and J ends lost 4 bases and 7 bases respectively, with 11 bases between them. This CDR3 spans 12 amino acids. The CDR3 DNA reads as TGTGCCAGCAGTGCCGCAGGGCGGGAGCAGTACTTC. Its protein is CASSAAGREQYF.

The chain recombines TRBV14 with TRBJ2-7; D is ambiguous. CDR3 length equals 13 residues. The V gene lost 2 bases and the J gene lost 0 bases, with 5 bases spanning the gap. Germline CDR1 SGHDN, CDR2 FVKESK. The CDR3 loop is CASSQRFSYEQYF. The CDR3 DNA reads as TGTGCCAGCAGCCAACGATTCTCCTACGAGCAGTACTTC.